This TCR beta chain appears in the sequencing data of a study of neurological immune-mediated disorders. Background on the study: The roughly 34 multiple sclerosis patients comprised some 30 that were relapsing-remitting and 3 that were secondary progressive.

PBMCs numbering 2 million and stored at -80 C yielded the unsorted libraries. With 5 bases removed from V and 1 base from J, the gap between germline ends came to 14 bases. Germline CDR1 reads SEHNR; CDR2 reads FQNEAQ (reference sequence). CDR3 size: 15 residues. This clonotype came up a few times. The cDNA was generated by 5'RACE with 10-nucleotide random UMIs. Each CDR3 protein is one row after TCRdb ran MiXCR on the 5' RACE reads. In the table there are roughly 70,000 distinct CDR3 sequences, 5.2% of which are singletons. The TCR originated in a woman aged 30 to 39 with multiple sclerosis. The sequenced material came from PBMCs. The rearrangement links TRBV7-9 to TRBJ1-1; D might be TRBD1 (5 bases). Written as DNA, the CDR3 is TGTGCCAGCAGCCCCGGGGACCGAAAGAACACTGAAGCTTTCTTT. It is translated as CASSPGDRKNTEAFF. Full variable domain (rest looked up from reference TRBV7-9 and TRBJ1-1): DTGVSQNPRHKITKRGQNVTFRCDPISEHNRLYWYRQTLGQGPEFLTYFQNEAQLEKSRLLSDRFSAERPKGSFSTLEIQRTEQGDSAMYLCASSPGDRKNTEAFFGQGTRLTVV.